The 12 T cell receptor beta chains listed next were all sequenced from one sample in a study of T cell responses to AZD1222 COVID-19 vaccine. The protocol was immunoSEQ multiplex PCR, while the TCRdb copy is restricted to in-frame clones and leaves out a portion. The data hold roughly 130,000 clones, with 85% to 95% observed a single time. Sequenced material: peripheral blood, taken on day 0 of AZD1222 vaccination. These receptors all stem from an adult in good health.

The chain recombines TRBV7-9 with TRBJ2-7; D tentatively reads TRBD1 or TRBD2 (5 bases each). V lost 8 bases and J lost 3, with 20 bases in between. The CDR3 totals 15 residues. The germline V gene has CDR1 SEHNR and CDR2 FQNEAQ (reference sequence). The CDR3: CASGGWAAAGYEQYV. In DNA form, the CDR3 reads TGTGCCAGCGGGGGTTGGGCAGCGGCCGGCTACGAGCAGTACGTC.

This chain links TRBV7-9 with TRBJ2-5; D is uncertain. V lost 0 bases to trimming and J lost 5 bases, with 19 bases between them. Germline V CDR1 and CDR2: SEHNR, FQNEAQ (reference sequence). The CDR3 runs to 17 residues. As DNA, the CDR3 is TGTGCCAGCAGCTTAGCGCTCAGCACAAGGGATTGGGAGACCCAGTACTTC. It is translated as CASSLALSTRDWETQYF.

This rearrangement joins TRBV10-2 to TRBJ2-7, with no clear D. This CDR3 region has 13 residues. V was clipped by 3 bases and J by 1 base, with 7 bases between them. CDR1 WSHSY and CDR2 SAAADI come from the germline V gene. The CDR3 loop reads CASSEGISYEQYF. The CDR3 coding sequence is TGCGCCAGCAGTGAAGGGATTTCCTACGAGCAGTACTTC.

The chain carries TRBV11-2 and TRBJ1-6; D gene unclear. The CDR3 extends over 15 amino acids. From germline, CDR1 is SGHAT and CDR2 FQNNGV. V lost 3 bases and J lost 7, with 13 bases in between. CDR3 in amino acids: CASSFVYRKNSPLHF. The CDR3 DNA reads TGTGCCAGCAGCTTTGTCTACAGAAAAAATTCACCCCTCCACTTT. The full variable domain, its missing parts supplied by reference TRBV11-2 and TRBJ1-6, is EAGVAQSPRYKIIEKRQSVAFWCNPISGHATLYWYQQILGQGPKLLIQFQNNGVVDDSQLPKDRFSAERLKGVDSTLKIQPAKLEDSAVYLCASSFVYRKNSPLHFGNGTRLTVT.

In this sample, this clone turned up once. The chain links TRBV7-6 to TRBJ2-1, with 10 bases that match TRBD1. Germline lookup yields CDR1 SGHVS and CDR2 FNYEAQ. This CDR3 region has 16 residues. J was trimmed by 7 bases and V by 5 bases; bases with no gene match: 11. The CDR3 region has the DNA TGTGCCAGCAGCCTAACCCGGACAGGGGGTCTTAATGAGCAGTTCTTC. Residues: CASSLTRTGGLNEQFF.

The chain links TRBV5-1 to TRBJ2-3, with 10 bases lining up with TRBD2. The CDR3 loop spans 16 amino acids. The ends lost 1 base at V and 3 bases at J; junction bases unmatched: 5. Germline V CDR1 and CDR2: SGHRS, YFSETQ. Here the CDR3 reads CASSLQRGGGTDTQYF. In DNA form, the CDR3 reads TGCGCCAGCAGCTTGCAGCGGGGGGGCGGAACAGATACGCAGTATTTT.

J is TRBJ1-6 and V is TRBV27; 10 bases map to TRBD1. The CDR3 runs 14 residues. The germline V gene has CDR1 MNHEY and CDR2 SMNVEV (reference sequence). Trimming took 8 bases from V and 10 from J; bases not matched to a gene: 8. CDR3 bases: TGTGCCAGCCGAACGGGACAGGGGAGGTCACCCCTCCACTTT. It codes for CASRTGQGRSPLHF.

This chain joins TRBV9 and TRBJ1-1, with D uncertain. The CDR3 extends over 12 amino acids. Per the germline V gene, CDR1 is SGDLS and CDR2 is YYNGEE. Trimming cost V 7 bases and J 1 base, with 8 bases left between them. CDR3 residues: CASSGANTEAFF. The CDR3 DNA follows: TGTGCCAGCTCCGGAGCGAACACTGAAGCTTTCTTT.

This clone was counted a single time. The chain carries TRBV5-8 and TRBJ1-6, with 7 positions matching TRBD1. J was trimmed by 0 bases and V by 4 bases; bases with no gene match: 4. The CDR3 length is 16 residues. Germline V gene sequence: CDR1 SGHTS, CDR2 YDEGEE. The CDR3, as DNA: TGTGCCAGCAGCCGGGGACAGAGCTCCTATAATTCACCCCTCCACTTT. Translated: CASSRGQSSYNSPLHF.

For the CDR3, the DNA is TGTGCCTGGAGTGTCTACAGCAATCAGCCCCAGCATTTT. Translated, it gives CAWSVYSNQPQHF. The rearrangement uses TRBV30 and TRBJ1-5; D is unclear. The CDR3 is 13 residues long. The V and J ends lost 0 bases and 1 base respectively, with 4 bases between them. CDR1 is GTSNPN, CDR2 SVGIG, per germline (reference sequence). Looking up the rest from reference TRBV30 and TRBJ1-5 gives the full variable domain: SQTIHQWPATLVQPVGSPLSLECTVEGTSNPNLYWYRQAAGRGLQLLFYSVGIGQISSEVPQNLSASRPQDRQFILSSKKLLLSDSGFYLCAWSVYSNQPQHFGDGTRLSIL.

This chain connects TRBV5-5 to TRBJ2-7; no clear D gene. Trimming pared 0 bases from V and 2 bases from J, leaving 15 bases between. Looked up from germline, CDR1 is SGHKS and CDR2 is YYEKEE (reference sequence). This CDR3 has 16 residues. The CDR3 DNA follows: TGTGCCAGCAGCTTGGTTTGGCACAGTCTAACCTACGAGCAGTACGTC. Amino acid sequence: CASSLVWHSLTYEQYV.

The V call is TRBV4-1, the J call TRBJ1-3; D not resolved. The V gene's germline CDR1 is MGHRA and CDR2 YSYEKL. V was trimmed by 1 base and J by 0 bases, leaving 10 bases between them. This CDR3 is built from 16 residues. Written as DNA, the CDR3 is TGCGCCAGCAGCCAAGTACCGGGGAACTCTGGAAACACCATATATTTT. It translates to CASSQVPGNSGNTIYF.